This T cell receptor (beta chain) was profiled in a study of blood T cell repertoires in COVID-19. This clone showed up just a few times. Using immunoSEQ multiplex PCR, the repertoire was profiled, and TCRdb retains in-frame clones only, with some absent. This table holds about 140,000 clones, approximately 83% found once. The specimen sequenced was peripheral blood. This receptor was identified in an older woman with acute or convalescent COVID-19.

The CDR3 bases are TGTGCCACCAGCAGAGGTGGGACAGGGACCAATCAGCCCCAGCATTTT. Amino acid sequence: CATSRGGTGTNQPQHF. The chain combines TRBV15 with TRBJ1-5; 9 nucleotides match TRBD1. J lost 3 bases, V lost 1 base, and 4 bases had no gene match. In germline, CDR1 is LNHNV, CDR2 YYDKDF (reference sequence). CDR3 length: 16 amino acids.